The clone carrying this T cell receptor beta chain was found many times. Its cognate antigen is unknown. The CDR3 runs 13 residues. Germline V lookup: CDR1 SNHLY, CDR2 FYNNEI. V lost 8 bases, J lost 12 bases, and 23 bases lay in between. The data stem from a study of blood T cells in healthy people across ages. For the second PCR, which ran for about 6 to 11 cycles, a sample-barcoded 5' primer and a J-beta primer mix were used. Sequencing of every sample gave 2.5 million or more CDR3-containing paired-end reads. TCRdb called the 5' RACE reads again in MiXCR, with one record for every CDR3 protein. Of hundreds of thousands of distinct CDR3 sequences in the sample, about 34% are singletons; the top ten hold just over 15%. The study's findings and limits: Without sorted subsets, naive and antigen-experienced compartments could not be conclusively compared.

Sequencing used blood. The TCR originated in a woman older than 75 in good health. The chain uses TRBV2 and TRBJ2-7, with D tentatively TRBD1 (6 bases). The CDR3 is CASAPGTTNGGYF. As DNA, the CDR3 is TGTGCCAGCGCCCCCGGGACAACGAACGGAGGGTACTTC.